This T cell receptor (beta chain) comes out of a study of blood T cell repertoires in COVID-19. Across the whole study: Material from acute and convalescent COVID-19 was sourced from the United States, Italy and Spain.

In the original analysis: Amplification of reference gene primers provided the estimated nucleated cell counts. Assay used: immunoSEQ multiplex PCR; TCRdb lists only in-frame clones, some missing. The D gene and trimming were derived from the DNA, and the V and J assignments and clone size from that table. Of some 100,000 clones in the sample, around nine tenths were seen once. From germline, CDR1 is LNHDA and CDR2 SQIVND (reference sequence). V was trimmed by 3 bases and J by 6 bases, leaving 8 bases between them. This CDR3 comprises 12 residues. The sample comprised peripheral blood. This clonotype originated in a man aged 65 to 85 with acute or convalescent COVID-19. The V and J genes are TRBV19 and TRBJ1-1, with a tentative D call TRBD1 (5 bases). This chain's CDR3 is CASSIGGSEAFF. The DNA of the CDR3 is TGTGCCAGTAGTATTGGGGGGTCTGAAGCTTTCTTT. The full variable domain, with the rest looked up from reference TRBV19 and TRBJ1-1, is DGGITQSPKYLFRKEGQNVTLSCEQNLNHDAMYWYRQDPGQGLRLIYYSQIVNDFQKGDIAEGYSVSREKKESFPLTVTSAQKNPTAFYLCASSIGGSEAFFGQGTRLTVV.